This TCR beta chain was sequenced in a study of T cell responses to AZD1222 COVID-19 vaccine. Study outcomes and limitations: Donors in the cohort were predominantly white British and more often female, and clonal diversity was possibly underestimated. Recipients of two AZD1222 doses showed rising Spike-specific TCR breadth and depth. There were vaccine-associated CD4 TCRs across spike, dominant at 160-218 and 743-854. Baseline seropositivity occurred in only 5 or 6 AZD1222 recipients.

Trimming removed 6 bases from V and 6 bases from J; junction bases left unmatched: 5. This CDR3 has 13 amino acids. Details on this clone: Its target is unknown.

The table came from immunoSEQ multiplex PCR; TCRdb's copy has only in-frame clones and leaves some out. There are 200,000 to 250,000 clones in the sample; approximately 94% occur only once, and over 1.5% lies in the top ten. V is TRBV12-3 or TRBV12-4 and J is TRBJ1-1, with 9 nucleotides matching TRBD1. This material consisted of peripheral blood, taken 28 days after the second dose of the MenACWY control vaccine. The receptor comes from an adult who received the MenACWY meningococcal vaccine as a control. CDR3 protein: CASSRTGAAEAFF. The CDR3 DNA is TGTGCCAGCAGCCGGACAGGGGCGGCTGAAGCTTTCTTT.